The 2 T cell receptor beta chains presented below share a single source sample, sequenced in a study of blood T cell repertoires in COVID-19. Measured with immunoSEQ multiplex PCR; TCRdb has only the in-frame clones, and not every one. There are 35,000 to 45,000 clones in the sample; around 90% occur only once, and around 0.37% lies in the top ten. Sequenced: peripheral blood. The source of these receptors is a man aged 45-60 years with COVID-19, enrolled during active disease.

The V and J genes are TRBV28 and TRBJ1-2, with D perhaps TRBD1 (6 bases). V lost 6 bases and J lost 0, with 8 bases in between. Germline-derived CDR1 and CDR2 are MDHEN and SYDVKM. CDR3 length equals 13 residues. The CDR3 sequence is CASRDSANYGYTF. The CDR3 bases are TGTGCCAGCAGGGACAGCGCTAACTATGGCTACACCTTC.

This rearrangement joins TRBV5-6 to TRBJ2-7; 7 nucleotides match TRBD1. The V gene end was trimmed by 3 bases and the J gene end by 1 base; junction bases not matched to a gene: 4. Germline V lookup: CDR1 SGHDT, CDR2 YYEEEE. This CDR3 has 14 amino acids. CDR3 sequence reads: CASSSMTGSYEQYF. As DNA, the CDR3 is TGTGCCAGCAGCTCGATGACAGGGTCCTACGAGCAGTACTTC.